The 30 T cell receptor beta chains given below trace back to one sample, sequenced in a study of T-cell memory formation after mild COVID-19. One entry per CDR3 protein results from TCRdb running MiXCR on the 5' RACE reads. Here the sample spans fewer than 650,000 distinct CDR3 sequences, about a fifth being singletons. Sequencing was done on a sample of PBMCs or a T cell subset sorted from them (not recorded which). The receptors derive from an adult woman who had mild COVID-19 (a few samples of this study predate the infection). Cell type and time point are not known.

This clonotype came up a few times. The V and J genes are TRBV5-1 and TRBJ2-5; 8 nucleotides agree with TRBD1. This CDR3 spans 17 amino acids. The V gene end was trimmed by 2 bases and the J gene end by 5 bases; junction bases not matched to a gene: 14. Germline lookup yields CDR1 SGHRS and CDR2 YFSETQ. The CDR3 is CASSFRPGTGTGETQYF. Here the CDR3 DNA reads TGCGCCAGCAGCTTCCGTCCCGGGACAGGTACCGGCGAGACCCAGTACTTC. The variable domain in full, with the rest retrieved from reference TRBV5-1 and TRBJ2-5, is KAGVTQTPRYLIKTRGQQVTLSCSPISGHRSVSWYQQTPGQGLQFLFEYFSETQRNKGNFPGRFSGRQFSNSRSEMNVSTLELGDSALYLCASSFRPGTGTGETQYFGPGTRLLVL.

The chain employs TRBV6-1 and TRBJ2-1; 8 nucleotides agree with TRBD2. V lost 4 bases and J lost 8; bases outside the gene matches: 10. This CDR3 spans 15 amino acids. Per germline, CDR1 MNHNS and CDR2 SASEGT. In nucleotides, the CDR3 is TGTGCCAGCAGTGTGAGCGGGGGCCCCTTCGATGAGCAGTTCTTC. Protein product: CASSVSGGPFDEQFF.

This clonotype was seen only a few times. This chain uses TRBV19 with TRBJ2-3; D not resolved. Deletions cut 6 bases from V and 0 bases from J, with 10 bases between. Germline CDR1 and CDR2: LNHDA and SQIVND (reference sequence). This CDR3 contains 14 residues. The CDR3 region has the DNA TGTGCCAGTAGCCGGCGCCCTAGCACAGATACGCAGTATTTT. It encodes CASSRRPSTDTQYF. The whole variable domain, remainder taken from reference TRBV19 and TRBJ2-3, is DGGITQSPKYLFRKEGQNVTLSCEQNLNHDAMYWYRQDPGQGLRLIYYSQIVNDFQKGDIAEGYSVSREKKESFPLTVTSAQKNPTAFYLCASSRRPSTDTQYFGPGTRLTVL.

The CDR3 DNA reads TGTGCCAGCAGTGAACTATGGGCAGGGGGCAACGAGCAGTACTTC. Encoded protein: CASSELWAGGNEQYF. This chain links TRBV6-1 with TRBJ2-7; 8 nucleotides match TRBD1. Germline CDR1 reads MNHNS; CDR2 reads SASEGT. V dropped 2 bases and J dropped 5; count of bases not matched to a gene: 8. This CDR3 is 15 amino acids long.

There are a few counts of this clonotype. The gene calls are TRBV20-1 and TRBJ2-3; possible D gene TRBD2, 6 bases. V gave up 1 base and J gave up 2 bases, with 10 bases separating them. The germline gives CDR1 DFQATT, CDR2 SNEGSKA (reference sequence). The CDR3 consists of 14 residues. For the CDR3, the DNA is TGCAGTGCTAGAGTTAGCGGTGCCACAGATACGCAGTATTTT. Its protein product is CSARVSGATDTQYF.

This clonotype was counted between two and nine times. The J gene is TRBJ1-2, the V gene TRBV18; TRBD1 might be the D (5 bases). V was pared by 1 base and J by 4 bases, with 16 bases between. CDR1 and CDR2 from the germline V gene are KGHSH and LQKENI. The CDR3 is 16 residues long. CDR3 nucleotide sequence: TGTGCCAGCTCACCACTCACGGACACCTCAGGCTATGGCTACACCTTC. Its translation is CASSPLTDTSGYGYTF.

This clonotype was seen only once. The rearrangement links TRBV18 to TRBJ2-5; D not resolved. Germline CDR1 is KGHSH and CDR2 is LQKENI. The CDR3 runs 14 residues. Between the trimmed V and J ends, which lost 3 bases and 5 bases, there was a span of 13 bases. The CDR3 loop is CASSPWVERETQYF. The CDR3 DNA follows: TGTGCCAGCTCACCTTGGGTAGAACGGGAGACCCAGTACTTC.

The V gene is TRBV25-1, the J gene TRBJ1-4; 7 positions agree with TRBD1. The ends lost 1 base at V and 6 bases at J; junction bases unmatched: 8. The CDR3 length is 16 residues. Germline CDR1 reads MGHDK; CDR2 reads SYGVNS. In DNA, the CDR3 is TGTGCCAGCAGTGAATCGACAGGGTTAGCTGATGAAAAACTGTTTTTT. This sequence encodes CASSESTGLADEKLFF.

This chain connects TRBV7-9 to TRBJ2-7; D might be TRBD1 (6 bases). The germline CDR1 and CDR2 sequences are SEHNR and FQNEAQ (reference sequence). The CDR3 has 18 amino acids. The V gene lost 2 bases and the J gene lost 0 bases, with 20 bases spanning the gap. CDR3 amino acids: CASSLSASGHPSSYEQYF. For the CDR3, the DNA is TGTGCCAGCAGCTTAAGCGCTTCGGGACACCCCAGCTCCTACGAGCAGTACTTC.

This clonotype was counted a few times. This CDR3 is CASSEITGAGTYEQYF. CDR3 sequence (DNA): TGTGCCAGCAGCGAAATCACAGGGGCGGGCACCTACGAGCAGTACTTC. The chain carries TRBV14 and TRBJ2-7; 7 nucleotides match TRBD1. The germline V gene encodes CDR1 SGHDN and CDR2 FVKESK. The CDR3 is 16 residues long. V dropped 5 bases and J dropped 2; count of bases not matched to a gene: 12.

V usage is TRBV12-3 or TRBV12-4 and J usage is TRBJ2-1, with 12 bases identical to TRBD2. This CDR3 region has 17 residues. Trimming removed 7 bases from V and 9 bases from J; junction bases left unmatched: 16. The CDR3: CASIQRATSGRAGEQFF. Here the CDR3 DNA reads TGTGCCAGCATCCAACGGGCGACTAGCGGGAGAGCTGGTGAGCAGTTCTTC.

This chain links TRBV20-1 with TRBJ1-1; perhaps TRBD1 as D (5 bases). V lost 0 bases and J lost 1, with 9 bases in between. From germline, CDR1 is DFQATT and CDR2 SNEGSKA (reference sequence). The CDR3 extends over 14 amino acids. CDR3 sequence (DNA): TGCAGTGCTAGAGATCGGGGCAGGAACACTGAAGCTTTCTTT. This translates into CSARDRGRNTEAFF.

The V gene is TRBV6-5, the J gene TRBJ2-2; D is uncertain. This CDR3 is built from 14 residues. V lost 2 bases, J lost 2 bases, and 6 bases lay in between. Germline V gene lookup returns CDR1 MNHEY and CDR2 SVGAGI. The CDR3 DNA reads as TGTGCCAGCAGTTACGAACTCAACACCGGGGAGCTGTTTTTT. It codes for CASSYELNTGELFF.

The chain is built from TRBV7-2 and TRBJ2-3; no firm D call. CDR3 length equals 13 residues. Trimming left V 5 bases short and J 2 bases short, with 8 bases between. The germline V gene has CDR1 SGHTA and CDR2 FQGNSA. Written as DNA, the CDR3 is TGTGCCAGCAGCCCTATAACCACAGATACGCAGTATTTT. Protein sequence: CASSPITTDTQYF.

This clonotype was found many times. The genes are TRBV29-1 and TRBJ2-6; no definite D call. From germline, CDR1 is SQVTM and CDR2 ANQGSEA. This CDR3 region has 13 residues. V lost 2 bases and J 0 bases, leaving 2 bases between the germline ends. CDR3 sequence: CSVESSGANVLTF. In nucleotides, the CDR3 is TGCAGCGTTGAAAGCTCTGGGGCCAACGTCCTGACTTTC.

CDR3 nucleotide sequence: TGTGCCAGCCGCCGGACAGGGGGCTTGGGGTTCTCTGGGGCCAACGTCCTGACTTTC. Protein: CASRRTGGLGFSGANVLTF. The V and J genes are TRBV7-2 and TRBJ2-6, with TRBD1 matching over 11 bases. The V gene's germline CDR1 is SGHTA and CDR2 FQGNSA. Unmatched junction bases numbered 12, after V lost 8 bases and J lost 0 bases. This CDR3 spans 19 amino acids.

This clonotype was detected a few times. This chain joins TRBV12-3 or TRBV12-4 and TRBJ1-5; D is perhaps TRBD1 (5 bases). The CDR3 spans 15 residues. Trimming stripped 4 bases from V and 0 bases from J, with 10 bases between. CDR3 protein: CASSSRGYSNQPQHF. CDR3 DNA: TGTGCCAGCAGTTCGAGGGGATATAGCAATCAGCCCCAGCATTTT.

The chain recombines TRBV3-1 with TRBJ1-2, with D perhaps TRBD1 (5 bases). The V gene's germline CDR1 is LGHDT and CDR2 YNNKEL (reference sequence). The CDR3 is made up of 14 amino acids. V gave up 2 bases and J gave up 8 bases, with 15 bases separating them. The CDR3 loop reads CASSQRGRDQGYTF. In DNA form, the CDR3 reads TGTGCCAGCAGCCAACGGGGGAGGGATCAGGGCTACACCTTC.

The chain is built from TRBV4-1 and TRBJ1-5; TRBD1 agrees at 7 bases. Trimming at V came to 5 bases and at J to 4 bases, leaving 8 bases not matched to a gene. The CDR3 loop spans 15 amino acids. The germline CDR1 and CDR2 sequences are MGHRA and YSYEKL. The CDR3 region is CASSSGAGGNQPQHF. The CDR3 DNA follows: TGCGCCAGCAGCTCCGGCGCAGGGGGGAATCAGCCCCAGCATTTT.

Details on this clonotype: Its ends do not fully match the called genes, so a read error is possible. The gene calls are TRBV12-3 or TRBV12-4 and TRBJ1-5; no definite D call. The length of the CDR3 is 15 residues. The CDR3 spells CSRAPRPRSNQPQHF. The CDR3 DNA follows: TGTTCCAGAGCCCCCCGACCCAGGAGCAATCAGCCCCAGCATTTT.

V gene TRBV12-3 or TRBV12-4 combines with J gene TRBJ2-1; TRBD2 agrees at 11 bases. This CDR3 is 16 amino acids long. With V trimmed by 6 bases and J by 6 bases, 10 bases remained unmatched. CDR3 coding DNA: TGTGCCAGCAGCCGGCACGGGACTAGCGGAGGCAATGAGCAGTTCTTC. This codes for CASSRHGTSGGNEQFF.

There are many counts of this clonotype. The DNA for the CDR3 is TGTGCCAGCAGTTTACTCGCCGGACAGGGGGCGTTTTACGAGCAGTACTTC. Translated: CASSLLAGQGAFYEQYF. This sequence joins TRBV12-3 or TRBV12-4 and TRBJ2-7; 11 positions agree with TRBD1. This CDR3 is 17 amino acids long. Losses at the gene ends were 2 bases for V and 4 bases for J; bases not matched to a gene: 10.

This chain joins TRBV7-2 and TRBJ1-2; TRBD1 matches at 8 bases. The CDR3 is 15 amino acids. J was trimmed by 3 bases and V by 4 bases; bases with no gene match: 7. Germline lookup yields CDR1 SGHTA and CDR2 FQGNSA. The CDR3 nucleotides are TGTGCCAGCAGCTCGCGGACAGGGTCGGACTATGGCTACACCTTC. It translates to CASSSRTGSDYGYTF.

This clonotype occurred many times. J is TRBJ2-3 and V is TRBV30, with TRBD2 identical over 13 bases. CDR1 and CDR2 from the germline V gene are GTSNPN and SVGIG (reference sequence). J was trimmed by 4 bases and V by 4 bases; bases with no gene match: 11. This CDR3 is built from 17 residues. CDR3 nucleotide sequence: TGTGCCTGGAATCATGGACTAGCGGGAGTCAAACCAGATACGCAGTATTTT. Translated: CAWNHGLAGVKPDTQYF.

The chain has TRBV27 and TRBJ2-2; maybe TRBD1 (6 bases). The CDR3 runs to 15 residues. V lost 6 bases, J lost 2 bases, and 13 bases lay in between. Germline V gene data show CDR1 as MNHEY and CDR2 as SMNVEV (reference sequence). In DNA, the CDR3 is TGTGCCAGCAGGGAGCGGACAGTAAACACCGGGGAGCTGTTTTTT. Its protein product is CASRERTVNTGELFF.

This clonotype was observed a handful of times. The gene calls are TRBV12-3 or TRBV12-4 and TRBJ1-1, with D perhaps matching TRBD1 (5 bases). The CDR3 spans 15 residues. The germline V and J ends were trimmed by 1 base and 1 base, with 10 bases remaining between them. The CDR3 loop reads CASSLVWTTNTEAFF. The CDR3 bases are TGTGCCAGCAGTTTAGTTTGGACAACGAACACTGAAGCTTTCTTT.

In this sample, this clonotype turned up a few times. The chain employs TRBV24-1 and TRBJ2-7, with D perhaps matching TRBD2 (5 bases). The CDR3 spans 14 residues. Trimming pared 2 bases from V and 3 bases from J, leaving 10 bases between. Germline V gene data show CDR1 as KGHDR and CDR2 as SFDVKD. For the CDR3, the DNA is TGTGCCACCAGTGATTCTCCTCGGGGCTACGAGCAGTACTTC. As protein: CATSDSPRGYEQYF.

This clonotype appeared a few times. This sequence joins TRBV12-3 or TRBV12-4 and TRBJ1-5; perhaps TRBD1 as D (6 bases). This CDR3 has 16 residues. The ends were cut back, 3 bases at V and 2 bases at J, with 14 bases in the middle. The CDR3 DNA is TGTGCCAGCAGTTTCGTCCAGGGGCGGGGCAATCAGCCCCAGCATTTT. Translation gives CASSFVQGRGNQPQHF.

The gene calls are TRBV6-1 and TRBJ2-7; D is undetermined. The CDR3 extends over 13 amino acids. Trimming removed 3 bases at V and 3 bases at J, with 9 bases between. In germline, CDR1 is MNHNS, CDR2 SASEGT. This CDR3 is CASSDLLYYEQYF. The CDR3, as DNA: TGTGCCAGCAGTGACCTTCTTTACTACGAGCAGTACTTC.

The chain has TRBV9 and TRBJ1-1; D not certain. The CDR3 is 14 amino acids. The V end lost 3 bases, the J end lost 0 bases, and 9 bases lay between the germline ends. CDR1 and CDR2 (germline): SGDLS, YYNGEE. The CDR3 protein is CASSDGRLNTEAFF. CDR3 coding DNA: TGTGCCAGCAGCGATGGACGGTTGAACACTGAAGCTTTCTTT. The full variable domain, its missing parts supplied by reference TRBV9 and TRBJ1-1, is DSGVTQTPKHLITATGQRVTLRCSPRSGDLSVYWYQQSLDQGLQFLIQYYNGEERAKGNILERFSAQQFPDLHSELNLSSLELGDSALYFCASSDGRLNTEAFFGQGTRLTVV.